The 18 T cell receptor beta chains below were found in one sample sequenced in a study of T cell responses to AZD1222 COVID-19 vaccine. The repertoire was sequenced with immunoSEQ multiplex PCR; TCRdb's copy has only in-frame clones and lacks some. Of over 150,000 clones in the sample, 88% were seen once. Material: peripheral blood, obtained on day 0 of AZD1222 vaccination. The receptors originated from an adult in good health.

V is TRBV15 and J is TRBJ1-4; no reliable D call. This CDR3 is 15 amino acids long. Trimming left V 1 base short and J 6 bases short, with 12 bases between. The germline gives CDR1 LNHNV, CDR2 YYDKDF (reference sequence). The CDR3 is CATSRVGGLDEKLFF. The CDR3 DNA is TGTGCCACCAGCAGAGTTGGAGGGTTGGATGAAAAACTGTTTTTT.

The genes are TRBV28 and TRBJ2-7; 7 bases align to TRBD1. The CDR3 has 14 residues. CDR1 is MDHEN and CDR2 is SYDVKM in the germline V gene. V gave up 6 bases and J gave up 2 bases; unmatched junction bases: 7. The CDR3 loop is CASRLDRRAYEQYF. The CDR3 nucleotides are TGTGCCAGCAGATTGGACAGGCGAGCCTACGAGCAGTACTTC.

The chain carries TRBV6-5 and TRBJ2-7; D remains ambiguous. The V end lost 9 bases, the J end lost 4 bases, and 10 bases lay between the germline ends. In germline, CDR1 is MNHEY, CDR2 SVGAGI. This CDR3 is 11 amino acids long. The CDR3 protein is CASGGGYEQYF. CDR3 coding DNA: TGTGCCAGTGGTGGTGGATACGAGCAGTACTTC.

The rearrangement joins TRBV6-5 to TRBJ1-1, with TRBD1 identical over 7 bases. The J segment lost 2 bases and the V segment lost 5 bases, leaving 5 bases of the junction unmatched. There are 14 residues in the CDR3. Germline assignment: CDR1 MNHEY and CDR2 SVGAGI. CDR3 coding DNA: TGTGCCAGCAGTCCCTACAGGGGCAACACTGAAGCTTTCTTT. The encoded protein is CASSPYRGNTEAFF.

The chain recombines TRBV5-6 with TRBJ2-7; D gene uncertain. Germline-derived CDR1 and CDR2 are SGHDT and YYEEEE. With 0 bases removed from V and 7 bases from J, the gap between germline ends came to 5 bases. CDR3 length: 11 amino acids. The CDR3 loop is CASSLEREQYF. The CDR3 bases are TGTGCCAGCAGCTTGGAGAGGGAGCAGTACTTC.

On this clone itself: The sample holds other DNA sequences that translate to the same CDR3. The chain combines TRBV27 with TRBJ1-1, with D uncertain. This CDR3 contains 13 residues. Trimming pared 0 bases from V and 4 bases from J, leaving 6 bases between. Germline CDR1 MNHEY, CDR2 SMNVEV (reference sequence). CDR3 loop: CASSLSRGTEAFF. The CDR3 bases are TGTGCCAGCAGTTTATCACGGGGCACTGAAGCTTTCTTT.

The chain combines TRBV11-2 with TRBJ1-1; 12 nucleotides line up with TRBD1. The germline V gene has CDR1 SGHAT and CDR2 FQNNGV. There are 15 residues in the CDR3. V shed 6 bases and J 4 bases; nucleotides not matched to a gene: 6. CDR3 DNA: TGTGCCAGCAGGGGACAGGGGGCATGGGGCACTGAAGCTTTCTTT. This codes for CASRGQGAWGTEAFF.

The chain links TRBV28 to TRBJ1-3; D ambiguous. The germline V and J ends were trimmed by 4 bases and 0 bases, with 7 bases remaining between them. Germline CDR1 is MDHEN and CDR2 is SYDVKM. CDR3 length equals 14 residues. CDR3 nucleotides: TGTGCCAGCAGTTCAATATACTCTGGAAACACCATATATTTT. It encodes CASSSIYSGNTIYF.

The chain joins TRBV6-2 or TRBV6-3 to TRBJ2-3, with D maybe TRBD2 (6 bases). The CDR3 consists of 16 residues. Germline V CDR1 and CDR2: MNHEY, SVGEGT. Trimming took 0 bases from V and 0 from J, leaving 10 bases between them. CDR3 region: CASSYSAGSSTDTQYF. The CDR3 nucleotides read TGTGCCAGCAGTTACTCGGCGGGGTCTAGCACAGATACGCAGTATTTT.

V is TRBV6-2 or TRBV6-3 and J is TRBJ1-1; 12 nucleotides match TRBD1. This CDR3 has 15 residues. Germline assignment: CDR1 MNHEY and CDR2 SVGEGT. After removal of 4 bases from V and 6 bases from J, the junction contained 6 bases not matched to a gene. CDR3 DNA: TGTGCCAGCAGTTTTGCCGGGACAGGGGGCGCTGAAGCTTTCTTT. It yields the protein CASSFAGTGGAEAFF.

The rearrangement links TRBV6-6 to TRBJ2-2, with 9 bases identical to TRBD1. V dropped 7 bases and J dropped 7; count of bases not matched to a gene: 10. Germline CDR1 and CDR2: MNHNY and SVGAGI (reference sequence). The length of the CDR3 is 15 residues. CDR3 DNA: TGTGCCAGCAAAACCGGGACAGGGTATAACGGGGAGCTGTTTTTT. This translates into CASKTGTGYNGELFF.

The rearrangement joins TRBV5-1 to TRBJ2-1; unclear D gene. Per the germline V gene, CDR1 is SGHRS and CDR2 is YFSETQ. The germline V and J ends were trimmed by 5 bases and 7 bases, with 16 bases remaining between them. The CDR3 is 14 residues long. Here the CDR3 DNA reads TGCGCCAGCAGTCCGGCTGTTCGCGAGAATGAGCAGTTCTTC. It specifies CASSPAVRENEQFF.

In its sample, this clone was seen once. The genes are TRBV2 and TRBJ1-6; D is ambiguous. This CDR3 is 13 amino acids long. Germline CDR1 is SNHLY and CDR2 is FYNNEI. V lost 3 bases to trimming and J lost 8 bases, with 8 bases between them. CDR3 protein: CASSEAAYSPLHF. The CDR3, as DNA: TGTGCCAGCAGTGAGGCAGCCTATTCACCCCTCCACTTT.

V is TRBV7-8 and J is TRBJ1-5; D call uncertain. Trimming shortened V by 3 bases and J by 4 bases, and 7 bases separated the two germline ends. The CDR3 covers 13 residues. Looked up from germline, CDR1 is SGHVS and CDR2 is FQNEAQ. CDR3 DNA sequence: TGTGCCAGCAGCTTCGGTGTGAATCAGCCCCAGCATTTT. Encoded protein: CASSFGVNQPQHF.

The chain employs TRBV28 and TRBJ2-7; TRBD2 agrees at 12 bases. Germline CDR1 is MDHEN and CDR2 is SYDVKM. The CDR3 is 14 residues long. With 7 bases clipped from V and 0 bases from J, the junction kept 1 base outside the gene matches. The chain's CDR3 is CASMTSGSSYEQYF. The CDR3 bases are TGTGCCAGCATGACTAGCGGGAGCTCCTACGAGCAGTACTTC.

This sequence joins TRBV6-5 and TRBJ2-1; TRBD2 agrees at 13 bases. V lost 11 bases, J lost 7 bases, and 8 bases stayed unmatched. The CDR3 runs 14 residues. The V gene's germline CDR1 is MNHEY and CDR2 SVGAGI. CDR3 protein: CACTGTSGTNEQFF. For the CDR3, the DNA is TGTGCCTGCACCGGGACTAGCGGGACGAATGAGCAGTTCTTC.

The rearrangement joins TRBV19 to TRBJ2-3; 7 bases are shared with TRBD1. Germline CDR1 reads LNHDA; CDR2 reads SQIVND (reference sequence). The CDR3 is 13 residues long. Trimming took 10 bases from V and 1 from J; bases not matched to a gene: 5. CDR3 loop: CATGGSGTDTQYF. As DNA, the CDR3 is TGTGCCACAGGGGGATCAGGCACAGATACGCAGTATTTT. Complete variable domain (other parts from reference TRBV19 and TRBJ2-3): DGGITQSPKYLFRKEGQNVTLSCEQNLNHDAMYWYRQDPGQGLRLIYYSQIVNDFQKGDIAEGYSVSREKKESFPLTVTSAQKNPTAFYLCATGGSGTDTQYFGPGTRLTVL.

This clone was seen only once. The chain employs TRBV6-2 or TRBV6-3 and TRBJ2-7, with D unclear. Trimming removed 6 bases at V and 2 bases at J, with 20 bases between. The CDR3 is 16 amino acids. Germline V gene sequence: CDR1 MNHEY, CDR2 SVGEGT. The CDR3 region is CASSPFTRTATYEQYF. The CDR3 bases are TGTGCCAGCAGCCCATTTACGAGGACGGCTACCTACGAGCAGTACTTC.